A single TCR beta chain is shown here with its context. Germline values: CDR1 PRHDT, CDR2 FYEKMQ (reference sequence). J gave up 2 bases and V 4 bases, and 10 bases lay outside the gene matches. There are 16 residues in the CDR3. This sample was taken from a study of shared clonotypes between healthy human individuals. Evenly divided among several immunoSEQ plates was the genomic DNA of each subset. Clones were read by immunoSEQ multiplex PCR, and TCRdb kept only the in-frame ones, dropping some. The sample records about 2 million clones, over 85% being singletons. It was CD45RO-negative cells, positively selected for CCR7, that made up naive CD8 cells, with terminally differentiated effector memory CD45RA+ cells excluded.

The sequence came from a man between 18 and 29 years old in good health. The sequenced sample consisted of naive CD8+ T cells sorted from blood. The chain joins TRBV13 to TRBJ2-7, with 8 bases lining up with TRBD1. The CDR3 DNA follows: TGTGCCAGCAGCTCGCGGACAGGGTCCGTCCCCTACGAGCAGTACTTC. It encodes CASSSRTGSVPYEQYF.